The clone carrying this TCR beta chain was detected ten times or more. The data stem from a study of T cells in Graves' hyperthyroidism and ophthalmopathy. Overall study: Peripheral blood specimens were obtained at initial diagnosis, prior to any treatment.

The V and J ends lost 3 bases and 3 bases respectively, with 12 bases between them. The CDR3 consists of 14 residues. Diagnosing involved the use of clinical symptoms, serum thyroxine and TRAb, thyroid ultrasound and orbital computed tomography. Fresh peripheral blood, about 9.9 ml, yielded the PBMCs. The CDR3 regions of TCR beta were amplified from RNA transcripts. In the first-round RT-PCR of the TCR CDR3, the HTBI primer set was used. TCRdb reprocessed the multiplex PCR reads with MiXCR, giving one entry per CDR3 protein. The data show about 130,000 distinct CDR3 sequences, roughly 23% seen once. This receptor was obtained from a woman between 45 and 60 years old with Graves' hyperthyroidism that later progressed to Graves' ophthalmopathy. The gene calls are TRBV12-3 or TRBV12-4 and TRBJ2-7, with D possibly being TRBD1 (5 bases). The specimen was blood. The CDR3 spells CASSFGDRNYEQYF. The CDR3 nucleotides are TGTGCCAGCAGTTTTGGAGACAGAAACTACGAGCAGTACTTC.